This T cell receptor beta chain was recorded in a study of beta chain features in type 1 diabetes. The study's findings and limits: TCRB CDR3s were moderately but significantly shorter in Type 1 diabetes patients in all four CD4+ subsets.

The sequenced template was cDNA made from the entire isolated RNA. The data were produced by immunoSEQ multiplex PCR, yet TCRdb's version contains in-frame clones alone and is incomplete. The data contain approximately 260,000 clones, approximately 25% of them seen just once; the ten biggest clones take up roughly 0.013%. There are a few counts of this clone. Its specificity is not known. The germline V gene has CDR1 SGHAT and CDR2 FQNNGV. The CDR3 is made up of 12 amino acids. Trimming stripped 5 bases from V and 10 bases from J, with 12 bases between. The rearrangement links TRBV11-2 to TRBJ2-1; unclear D gene. The receptor was derived from a woman aged 25 to 39 with type 1 diabetes. What was sequenced was naive CD4+ T cells from blood. As DNA, the CDR3 is TGTGCCAGCAGCCCACTGAAGAGGGAGCAGTTCTTC. Amino acid sequence: CASSPLKREQFF. Based on the CDR3 plus reference TRBV11-2 and TRBJ2-1, the full variable domain is EAGVAQSPRYKIIEKRQSVAFWCNPISGHATLYWYQQILGQGPKLLIQFQNNGVVDDSQLPKDRFSAERLKGVDSTLKIQPAKLEDSAVYLCASSPLKREQFFGPGTRLTVL.